Listed here are 17 T cell receptor beta chains from one sample, sequenced in a study of blood T cell repertoires in COVID-19. This table comes from immunoSEQ multiplex PCR, and its TCRdb copy is limited to in-frame clones, with some not included. Of around 140,000 clones detected, almost 85% appear once; the ten largest clones hold 1.4% to 1.5%. The sample comprised peripheral blood. The receptors shown here come from a man in his fifties or sixties with acute or convalescent COVID-19.

V is TRBV3-1 (or the pseudogene TRBV3-2) and J is TRBJ2-7; 8 bases are a match to TRBD1. The CDR3 contains 14 residues. The V gene end was trimmed by 4 bases and the J gene end by 5 bases; junction bases not matched to a gene: 7. In germline, CDR1 is LGHDT, CDR2 YNNKEL (reference sequence). The CDR3 protein is CASSLRDRQNEQYF. CDR3 nucleotide sequence: TGTGCCAGCAGCCTGCGGGACAGGCAGAACGAGCAGTACTTC.

This chain uses TRBV6-5 with TRBJ1-2, with D perhaps matching TRBD1 (5 bases). Trimming left V 6 bases short and J 4 bases short, with 12 bases between. The length of the CDR3 is 13 residues. Per germline, CDR1 MNHEY and CDR2 SVGAGI. CDR3 residues: CASSRGDSYGYTF. CDR3 sequence (DNA): TGTGCCAGCAGCCGAGGCGACAGCTATGGCTACACCTTC.

The V and J genes are TRBV5-1 and TRBJ2-5; a weak D match, TRBD1 (6 bases). The CDR3 is made up of 15 amino acids. Germline CDR1 and CDR2: SGHRS and YFSETQ. The V and J ends lost 4 bases and 5 bases respectively, with 18 bases between them. CDR3 sequence (DNA): TGCGCCAGCAGCGGGGGAGTGGGGGCCGGGGAGACCCAGTACTTC. Its translation is CASSGGVGAGETQYF. Drawing the rest from reference TRBV5-1 and TRBJ2-5, the complete variable domain is KAGVTQTPRYLIKTRGQQVTLSCSPISGHRSVSWYQQTPGQGLQFLFEYFSETQRNKGNFPGRFSGRQFSNSRSEMNVSTLELGDSALYLCASSGGVGAGETQYFGPGTRLLVL.

The chain joins TRBV7-9 to TRBJ2-1; perhaps TRBD2 as D (6 bases). Looked up from germline, CDR1 is SEHNR and CDR2 is FQNEAQ (reference sequence). The V end lost 5 bases, the J end lost 3 bases, and 14 bases lay between the germline ends. The CDR3 contains 15 residues. The CDR3 sequence is CASSISGKFYNEQFF. In nucleotides, the CDR3 is TGTGCCAGCAGCATTAGCGGAAAATTCTACAATGAGCAGTTCTTC.

This sequence joins TRBV29-1 and TRBJ2-7; 9 bases line up with TRBD2. V shed 4 bases, J shed 2 bases, and the junction held 6 bases outside the gene matches. Germline CDR1 and CDR2: SQVTM and ANQGSEA. The CDR3 is made up of 14 amino acids. The CDR3 nucleotides are TGCAGCGTTGCAAGGAGCGGGGGGACCTACGAGCAGTACTTC. Amino acids: CSVARSGGTYEQYF.

This chain joins TRBV5-1 and TRBJ1-4; 7 bases map to TRBD1. Germline loops: CDR1 SGHRS, CDR2 YFSETQ. The CDR3 runs 16 residues. J lost 8 bases, V lost 0 bases, and 10 bases had no gene match. The CDR3 DNA reads as TGCGCCAGCAGCTTGGAGGGGGCGAGGAGTGGAGAAAAACTGTTTTTT. It codes for CASSLEGARSGEKLFF.

The gene calls are TRBV5-1 and TRBJ1-3; TRBD1 might be the D (5 bases). V dropped 0 bases and J dropped 2 bases, with 12 bases sitting between them. In germline, CDR1 is SGHRS, CDR2 YFSETQ. The CDR3 runs to 16 residues. CDR3 residues: CASSLEAGKAGNTIYF. The DNA of the CDR3 is TGCGCCAGCAGCTTGGAGGCAGGGAAAGCTGGAAACACCATATATTTT. The full variable domain, completed using reference TRBV5-1 and TRBJ1-3, is KAGVTQTPRYLIKTRGQQVTLSCSPISGHRSVSWYQQTPGQGLQFLFEYFSETQRNKGNFPGRFSGRQFSNSRSEMNVSTLELGDSALYLCASSLEAGKAGNTIYFGEGSWLTVV.

V and J are TRBV10-2 and TRBJ1-2, with D possibly matching TRBD1 (5 bases). V was pared by 2 bases and J by 4 bases, with 8 bases between. The germline gives CDR1 WSHSY, CDR2 SAAADI. The CDR3 is 13 amino acids. The chain's CDR3 is CASSEGRAYGYTF. The CDR3 coding sequence is TGCGCCAGCAGTGAGGGCAGGGCCTATGGCTACACCTTC.

The sample holds one count of this clone. This chain connects TRBV7-6 to TRBJ2-7, with D tentatively TRBD2 (7 bases). Between the trimmed V and J ends, which lost 1 base and 0 bases, there was a span of 13 bases. The CDR3 contains 16 residues. Germline values: CDR1 SGHVS, CDR2 FNYEAQ. CDR3: CASSLVGGRDSYEQYF. The DNA of the CDR3 is TGTGCCAGCAGCTTAGTCGGGGGGCGGGACTCCTACGAGCAGTACTTC. Looking up the rest from reference TRBV7-6 and TRBJ2-7 gives the full variable domain: GAGVSQSPRYKVTKRGQDVALRCDPISGHVSLYWYRQALGQGPEFLTYFNYEAQQDKSGLPNDRFSAERPEGSISTLTIQRTEQRDSAMYRCASSLVGGRDSYEQYFGPGTRLTVT.

The CDR3 loop is CATDRGNYGYTF. The CDR3 DNA is TGTGCCACCGATCGGGGGAACTATGGCTACACCTTC. The V and J genes are TRBV19 and TRBJ1-2, with D maybe TRBD1 (5 bases). CDR1 and CDR2 from the germline V gene are LNHDA and SQIVND (reference sequence). V lost 10 bases and J 2 bases, leaving 11 bases between the germline ends. The CDR3 sequence is 12 residues long.

The CDR3 here is CASSTRDNLMNTEAFF. For the CDR3, the DNA is TGTGCCAGCAGCACCAGGGACAACCTCATGAACACTGAAGCTTTCTTT. The chain couples TRBV6-6 to TRBJ1-1; D possibly corresponds to TRBD1 (6 bases). Trimming took 6 bases from V and 0 from J, leaving 17 bases between them. Germline lookup yields CDR1 MNHNY and CDR2 SVGAGI (reference sequence). The CDR3 has 16 residues.

The gene calls are TRBV9 and TRBJ1-1; a weak D match, TRBD1 (6 bases). CDR1 SGDLS and CDR2 YYNGEE come from the germline V gene. Trimming removed 4 bases from V and 4 bases from J, with 11 bases in between. There are 13 residues in the CDR3. The CDR3 reads CASSITGRTEAFF. The CDR3 coding sequence is TGTGCCAGCAGCATCACAGGGCGCACTGAAGCTTTCTTT.

This clone was detected once. DNA of the CDR3: TGCGCCAGCAGCTTGGCGGGACTCAGCCAACAGCCCCAGCATTTT. The encoded protein is CASSLAGLSQQPQHF. V gene TRBV5-1 combines with J gene TRBJ1-5, with D tentatively TRBD1 (5 bases). From germline, CDR1 is SGHRS and CDR2 YFSETQ. Trimming stripped 0 bases from V and 7 bases from J, with 14 bases between. This CDR3 has 15 amino acids.

J is TRBJ2-2 and V is TRBV7-2, with 8 bases identical to TRBD2. Germline V CDR1 and CDR2: SGHTA, FQGNSA. The CDR3 contains 17 residues. Trimming took 3 bases from V and 3 from J; bases not matched to a gene: 9. The chain's CDR3 is CASSFLTGGPDTGELFF. The DNA of the CDR3 is TGTGCCAGCAGCTTTTTAACGGGAGGGCCGGACACCGGGGAGCTGTTTTTT.

This rearrangement joins TRBV24-1 to TRBJ2-1; 11 bases line up with TRBD1. J was trimmed by 12 bases and V by 4 bases; bases with no gene match: 7. This CDR3 has 14 residues. The germline V gene encodes CDR1 KGHDR and CDR2 SFDVKD. The DNA for the CDR3 is TGTGCCACCAGTGAACCTGGGACAGGGGGGTCGCAGTTCTTC. Translation gives CATSEPGTGGSQFF.

The chain employs TRBV6-2 or TRBV6-3 and TRBJ1-1, with unresolved D. Germline CDR1 reads MNHEY; CDR2 reads SVGEGT. Trimming stripped 2 bases from V and 1 base from J, with 11 bases between. The CDR3 has 15 amino acids. As DNA, the CDR3 is TGTGCCAGCAGTTACCGGAGTGTCTGGAACACTGAAGCTTTCTTT. It specifies CASSYRSVWNTEAFF.

The chain links TRBV5-1 to TRBJ2-3, with 7 bases identical to TRBD2. CDR3 length: 13 residues. V lost 4 bases, J lost 5 bases, and 4 bases stayed unmatched. The germline CDR1 and CDR2 sequences are SGHRS and YFSETQ. Here the CDR3 reads CASSPAGKDTQYF. The CDR3, as DNA: TGCGCCAGCAGCCCAGCGGGAAAAGATACGCAGTATTTT. Drawing the rest from reference TRBV5-1 and TRBJ2-3, the complete variable domain is KAGVTQTPRYLIKTRGQQVTLSCSPISGHRSVSWYQQTPGQGLQFLFEYFSETQRNKGNFPGRFSGRQFSNSRSEMNVSTLELGDSALYLCASSPAGKDTQYFGPGTRLTVL.